These 31 T cell receptor beta chains were all obtained from the same sample, sequenced in a study of cytomegalovirus exposure and HLA in healthy donors. PCR was performed using 60 Vbeta and 13 Jbeta primers. Profiling relied on immunoSEQ multiplex PCR, and the TCRdb table lists in-frame clones only, not all of them. The sample yields 150,000 to 200,000 clones, approximately 80% seen once. Specimen: PBMCs. The receptors originated from a woman in her thirties or forties in good health and CMV-seronegative.

This sequence joins TRBV11-2 and TRBJ1-1, with a tentative D call TRBD1 (5 bases). Germline V gene lookup returns CDR1 SGHAT and CDR2 FQNNGV. The CDR3 has 11 residues. V shed 10 bases and J shed 11 bases, with 17 bases lying between them. The CDR3 reads CANLVQGRAFF. In DNA form, the CDR3 reads TGTGCCAACCTCGTCCAGGGTCGCGCTTTCTTT.

Regarding this clone: One end of the junction fails to match germline, which may point to a read error. The chain combines TRBV7-9 with TRBJ2-5; D not resolved. The CDR3 extends over 13 amino acids. CDR1 and CDR2 from the germline V gene are SEHNR and FQNEAQ (reference sequence). This CDR3 is CAGSLLSEETQYF. The DNA of the CDR3 is TGTGCCGGCAGCTTACTGTCGGAGGAGACCCAGTACTTC.

The V call is TRBV6-5, the J call TRBJ2-7, with D uncertain. CDR3 length: 15 amino acids. With 0 bases removed from V and 0 bases from J, the gap between germline ends came to 9 bases. CDR1 and CDR2 (germline): MNHEY, SVGAGI. CDR3 region: CASSYSRGNSYEQYF. The CDR3 DNA reads as TGTGCCAGCAGTTACTCGCGCGGAAACTCCTACGAGCAGTACTTC.

The chain couples TRBV25-1 to TRBJ1-4; 10 nucleotides match TRBD1. The CDR3 totals 14 residues. CDR1 is MGHDK, CDR2 SYGVNS, per germline. J lost 8 bases, V lost 3 bases, and 3 bases had no gene match. The CDR3 sequence: CASSDRDRGEKLFF. DNA for the CDR3: TGTGCCAGCAGTGATCGGGACAGGGGCGAAAAACTGTTTTTT.

The rearrangement uses TRBV10-3 and TRBJ2-7, with D possibly matching TRBD1 (5 bases). Trimming left V 3 bases short and J 0 bases short, with 9 bases between. The CDR3 is 14 amino acids. Looked up from germline, CDR1 is ENHRY and CDR2 is SYGVKD. In DNA, the CDR3 is TGTGCCATCAGTGACAGGGCACCCTCCTACGAGCAGTACTTC. It translates to CAISDRAPSYEQYF.

V gene TRBV7-9 combines with J gene TRBJ1-6; a possible D gene is TRBD1 (6 bases). From germline, CDR1 is SEHNR and CDR2 FQNEAQ (reference sequence). Deletions cut 4 bases from V and 9 bases from J, with 7 bases between. The CDR3 has 12 residues. Written as DNA, the CDR3 is TGTGCCAGCAGCTCCAGGGGTTCACCCCTCCACTTT. Protein: CASSSRGSPLHF.

This clone came up once. This CDR3 reads CASSPLTGATEAFF. CDR3 DNA: TGTGCCAGCTCACCTCTGACAGGGGCCACTGAAGCTTTCTTT. V and J are TRBV18 and TRBJ1-1; TRBD1 matches at 8 bases. V trimming: 3 bases; J trimming: 4 bases; junction bases outside the gene matches: 4. CDR1 KGHSH and CDR2 LQKENI come from the germline V gene. The CDR3 length is 14 residues.

This clone was counted between two and nine times. This chain uses TRBV29-1 with TRBJ2-1; D perhaps matches TRBD1 (6 bases). Trimming removed 7 bases at V and 4 bases at J, with 11 bases between. Germline CDR1 reads SQVTM; CDR2 reads ANQGSEA. The CDR3 is 12 residues long. The CDR3 coding sequence is TGCAGCGCCCGGGACATATACAATGAGCAGTTCTTC. It is translated as CSARDIYNEQFF.

This clone was seen once. V and J are TRBV28 and TRBJ2-7; D unclear. Germline V gene data show CDR1 as MDHEN and CDR2 as SYDVKM. There are 12 residues in the CDR3. V was shortened by 6 bases and J by 3 bases, with 9 bases between the two germline ends. The DNA of the CDR3 is TGTGCCAGCAGCCCCCCCCGCTACGAGCAGTACTTC. It yields the protein CASSPPRYEQYF.

This clone was counted once. This chain connects TRBV9 to TRBJ2-7; D is possibly TRBD1 (6 bases). The V gene lost 0 bases and the J gene lost 1 base, with 8 bases spanning the gap. Looked up from germline, CDR1 is SGDLS and CDR2 is YYNGEE. This CDR3 has 14 residues. The CDR3 DNA follows: TGTGCCAGCAGCGTAGACAGGGCTTCCTACGAGCAGTACTTC. Encoded protein: CASSVDRASYEQYF.

The chain has TRBV9 and TRBJ2-4, with 10 bases matching TRBD1. Germline trimming cut 2 bases from V and 2 bases from J; bases unmatched to any gene: 10. CDR1 is SGDLS, CDR2 YYNGEE, per germline. The CDR3 length is 18 residues. The CDR3 is CASSVTWDRGYSKNIQYF. The CDR3, as DNA: TGTGCCAGCAGCGTTACTTGGGACAGGGGATATTCCAAAAACATTCAGTACTTC. The variable domain in full, completed from reference TRBV9 and TRBJ2-4, reads DSGVTQTPKHLITATGQRVTLRCSPRSGDLSVYWYQQSLDQGLQFLIQYYNGEERAKGNILERFSAQQFPDLHSELNLSSLELGDSALYFCASSVTWDRGYSKNIQYFGAGTRLSVL.

The V and J genes are TRBV27 and TRBJ1-2; TRBD1 aligns across 8 bases. Germline V CDR1 and CDR2: MNHEY, SMNVEV (reference sequence). This CDR3 has 13 amino acids. J lost 7 bases, V lost 6 bases, and 7 bases had no gene match. The CDR3 nucleotides read TGTGCCAGCAGACAGGGGGGCTATGGTGGCTACACCTTC. Protein product: CASRQGGYGGYTF.

This clone was counted only a few times. The chain couples TRBV6-5 to TRBJ2-3; a possible D gene is TRBD2 (5 bases). The CDR3 contains 13 residues. Trimming shortened V by 6 bases and J by 4 bases, and 11 bases separated the two germline ends. Germline-derived CDR1 and CDR2 are MNHEY and SVGAGI. The CDR3 protein is CASRGRRSDTQYF. Written as DNA, the CDR3 is TGTGCCAGCAGGGGCAGGAGGTCAGATACGCAGTATTTT.

This clone came up a few times. The chain combines TRBV19 with TRBJ1-5; no reliable D call. The germline gives CDR1 LNHDA, CDR2 SQIVND (reference sequence). With 5 bases removed from V and 0 bases from J, the gap between germline ends came to 8 bases. The CDR3 sequence is 14 residues long. The CDR3 sequence is CASSWEFSNQPQHF. CDR3 nucleotides: TGTGCCAGTAGTTGGGAGTTTAGCAATCAGCCCCAGCATTTT.

The V gene is TRBV11-3, the J gene TRBJ2-1, with TRBD2 identical over 9 bases. V was clipped by 6 bases and J by 0 bases; unmatched bases: 3. Germline assignment: CDR1 SGHNT and CDR2 YENEEA. This CDR3 is built from 15 residues. The CDR3 loop reads CASSYSGSSYNEQFF. The CDR3, as DNA: TGTGCCAGCAGTTATAGCGGGAGCTCCTACAATGAGCAGTTCTTC. Combining the CDR3 with reference TRBV11-3 and TRBJ2-1 gives the whole variable domain EAGVVQSPRYKIIEKKQPVAFWCNPISGHNTLYWYLQNLGQGPELLIRYENEEAVDDSQLPKDRFSAERLKGVDSTLKIQPAELGDSAVYLCASSYSGSSYNEQFFGPGTRLTVL.

J is TRBJ2-7 and V is TRBV7-9; 16 nucleotides line up with TRBD2. The V segment lost 3 bases and the J segment 5 bases; nucleotides outside the gene matches: 1. This CDR3 has 15 amino acids. Germline lookup yields CDR1 SEHNR and CDR2 FQNEAQ (reference sequence). The CDR3 bases are TGTGCCAGCAGCTTGGGACTAGCGGGGGGGCACGAGCAGTACTTC. It is translated as CASSLGLAGGHEQYF. Drawing the rest from reference TRBV7-9 and TRBJ2-7, the complete variable domain is DTGVSQNPRHKITKRGQNVTFRCDPISEHNRLYWYRQTLGQGPEFLTYFQNEAQLEKSRLLSDRFSAERPKGSFSTLEIQRTEQGDSAMYLCASSLGLAGGHEQYFGPGTRLTVT.

This sequence joins TRBV5-4 and TRBJ2-1, with 7 bases fitting TRBD2. Trimming took 0 bases from V and 3 from J; bases not matched to a gene: 6. The CDR3 consists of 16 residues. The germline V gene has CDR1 SGHNT and CDR2 YYREEE (reference sequence). CDR3: CASSLGSSGFYNEQFF. In DNA form, the CDR3 reads TGTGCCAGCAGCTTGGGATCTAGCGGCTTCTACAATGAGCAGTTCTTC.

The CDR3 DNA follows: TGTGCCAGCAGCCAAGGTGTAGTGGGCGCAGATACGCAGTATTTT. It codes for CASSQGVVGADTQYF. The J gene is TRBJ2-3, the V gene TRBV14; D ambiguous. The V gene's germline CDR1 is SGHDN and CDR2 FVKESK. Trimming took 1 base from V and 4 from J, leaving 12 bases between them. This CDR3 spans 15 amino acids. The full variable domain, with the rest looked up from reference TRBV14 and TRBJ2-3, is EAGVTQFPSHSVIEKGQTVTLRCDPISGHDNLYWYRRVMGKEIKFLLHFVKESKQDESGMPNNRFLAERTGGTYSTLKVQPAELEDSGVYFCASSQGVVGADTQYFGPGTRLTVL.

J is TRBJ2-7 and V is TRBV6-5; the D is unclear. Germline lookup yields CDR1 MNHEY and CDR2 SVGAGI. Between the trimmed V and J ends, which lost 4 bases and 2 bases, there was a span of 12 bases. The CDR3 extends over 14 amino acids. The CDR3 nucleotides read TGTGCCAGCAGTTCAACGAGCCCCCCCTACGAGCAGTACTTC. Translation: CASSSTSPPYEQYF.

The V call is TRBV6-1, the J call TRBJ2-7; TRBD1 aligns across 10 bases. Germline V gene sequence: CDR1 MNHNS, CDR2 SASEGT. CDR3 size: 15 residues. Trimming removed 2 bases from V and 6 bases from J; junction bases left unmatched: 7. The CDR3 here is CASSEFGTGAAEQYF. The CDR3, as DNA: TGTGCCAGCAGTGAATTTGGGACAGGGGCTGCCGAGCAGTACTTC.

The gene calls are TRBV27 and TRBJ2-3, with 12 nucleotides matching TRBD2. J gave up 0 bases and V 7 bases, and 11 bases lay outside the gene matches. CDR3 size: 18 residues. The V gene's germline CDR1 is MNHEY and CDR2 SMNVEV (reference sequence). CDR3 sequence reads: CASTLGLAGGTSTDTQYF. The CDR3 DNA reads TGTGCCAGCACCTTAGGGCTAGCGGGAGGGACAAGCACAGATACGCAGTATTTT.

This chain links TRBV28 with TRBJ2-7; TRBD2 matches 7 bases. The junction had 9 bases not matched to a gene; V was cut back by 4 bases and J by 0 bases. Looked up from germline, CDR1 is MDHEN and CDR2 is SYDVKM. The CDR3 runs 16 residues. CDR3 bases: TGTGCCAGCAGTTCCATGAGGCGGGGGAGCTCCTACGAGCAGTACTTC. Protein sequence: CASSSMRRGSSYEQYF.

This clone has just one count. V usage is TRBV4-2 and J usage is TRBJ2-7, with TRBD2 identical over 8 bases. CDR1 and CDR2 (germline): LGHNA, YNFKEQ. There are 15 residues in the CDR3. V shed 1 base and J 2 bases; nucleotides not matched to a gene: 4. The CDR3 loop is CASSQGRTSTYEQYF. CDR3 nucleotide sequence: TGTGCCAGCAGCCAAGGACGGACTAGCACCTACGAGCAGTACTTC.

The genes are TRBV6-6 and TRBJ2-1; 8 bases match TRBD1. Germline CDR1 reads MNHNY; CDR2 reads SVGAGI (reference sequence). The CDR3 sequence is 13 residues long. V was clipped by 6 bases and J by 8 bases; unmatched bases: 6. CDR3 region: CASRGQGLDEQFF. The CDR3 DNA reads as TGTGCCAGCAGAGGACAGGGTTTGGATGAGCAGTTCTTC.

CDR3 sequence reads: CASSYSRAGGTEAFF. The CDR3 bases are TGTGCCAGCAGTTACTCGAGGGCAGGGGGGACTGAAGCTTTCTTT. This chain uses TRBV6-5 with TRBJ1-1, with 7 positions matching TRBD1. This CDR3 comprises 15 residues. Germline loops: CDR1 MNHEY, CDR2 SVGAGI. The trim removed 0 bases at V and 5 bases at J, leaving 6 bases unmatched.

V usage is TRBV28 and J usage is TRBJ2-3, with D possibly being TRBD2 (6 bases). The V gene's germline CDR1 is MDHEN and CDR2 SYDVKM. V lost 4 bases, J lost 2 bases, and 16 bases lay in between. The CDR3 is 16 residues long. The CDR3 bases are TGTGCCAGCAGTTCCCCGGGACCGCGGGACACAGATACGCAGTATTTT. Its translation is CASSSPGPRDTDTQYF.

The V and J genes are TRBV7-2 and TRBJ2-4; 9 bases agree with TRBD1. Looked up from germline, CDR1 is SGHTA and CDR2 is FQGNSA. CDR3 size: 13 residues. After removal of 5 bases from V and 9 bases from J, the junction contained 5 bases not matched to a gene. The CDR3 sequence: CASSTQGAGIQYF. CDR3 bases: TGTGCCAGCAGCACACAGGGGGCGGGCATTCAGTACTTC.

J is TRBJ2-1 and V is TRBV7-9, with 8 bases that match TRBD1. Trimming at V came to 6 bases and at J to 4 bases, leaving 11 bases not matched to a gene. This CDR3 spans 16 amino acids. Germline V gene sequence: CDR1 SEHNR, CDR2 FQNEAQ (reference sequence). CDR3 sequence reads: CASRKNRDRRYNEQFF. CDR3 DNA: TGTGCCAGCAGAAAAAACCGGGACAGGAGATACAATGAGCAGTTCTTC.

Remarks on this clone: The junction does not match germline at one end; this may be a read error. This rearrangement joins TRBV7-9 to TRBJ1-1; D is perhaps TRBD1 (5 bases). The CDR3 is 15 residues long. CDR1 is SEHNR, CDR2 FQNEAQ, per germline (reference sequence). The CDR3 DNA reads TGTTCCAGCAGCTTAGTCGACAGCCTTAACACTGAAGCTTTCTTT. Translating gives CSSSLVDSLNTEAFF.

V gene TRBV19 combines with J gene TRBJ2-3; TRBD2 matches at 9 bases. Germline loops: CDR1 LNHDA, CDR2 SQIVND (reference sequence). V was clipped by 11 bases and J by 3 bases; unmatched bases: 9. The CDR3 loop spans 14 amino acids. The CDR3 sequence is CACRLADGTDTQYF. CDR3 nucleotides: TGTGCCTGCCGACTAGCGGATGGGACAGATACGCAGTATTTT.

The chain recombines TRBV25-1 with TRBJ2-7; D gene uncertain. Germline V lookup: CDR1 MGHDK, CDR2 SYGVNS. The CDR3 length is 11 residues. V lost 5 bases, J lost 3 bases, and 5 bases lay in between. The CDR3: CASSPGYEQYF. In DNA, the CDR3 is TGTGCCAGCAGTCCGGGCTACGAGCAGTACTTC.